This T cell receptor beta chain originates from a study of shared clonotypes between healthy human individuals. As for this clone: A much larger clone is a single base away; this may be a read error.

Profiled with immunoSEQ multiplex PCR; TCRdb holds only in-frame clones, not every one. Here the sample spans about 2 million clones, 85% to 95% being singletons. The CDR3 consists of 11 residues. Trimming cost V 3 bases and J 5 bases, with 1 base left between them. The germline V gene encodes CDR1 PRHDT and CDR2 FYEKMQ (reference sequence). Naive CD8 cells comprised CD45RO-negative, CCR7-positively selected cells, excluding terminally differentiated effector memory CD45RA+ cells. Nashville, Tennessee was home to all donors, who were Caucasian adults. The sequenced material came from naive CD8+ T cells sorted from blood. This chain links TRBV13 with TRBJ2-2; unclear D gene. This receptor was obtained from a man in his late teens or twenties in good health. DNA for the CDR3: TGTGCCAGCAGCTTTACCGGGGAGCTGTTTTTT. Residues: CASSFTGELFF.